This T cell receptor beta chain derives from a study of blood T cell repertoires in COVID-19. Study as a whole: The origin of the acute and convalescent COVID-19 samples was the United States, Italy and Spain. T cells, B-cell-depleted T cells, or PBMCs supplied cDNA or gDNA.

Authors' processing steps: Counts of nucleated cells, estimated from reference gene primer amplification, were obtained. The repertoire was sequenced with immunoSEQ multiplex PCR; TCRdb's copy has only in-frame clones and lacks some. V and J calls and clone size come straight from that table; D and trimming were deduced from the DNA. Found here are some 150,000 clones, almost 90% of them singletons; the top ten hold roughly a tenth. J lost 6 bases, V lost 10 bases, and 8 bases had no gene match. This CDR3 has 14 residues. CDR1 and CDR2 (germline): MNHEY, SMNVEV (reference sequence). This chain uses TRBV27 with TRBJ1-6; TRBD1 agrees at 8 bases. This TCR derives from a man in his fifties or sixties with active or convalescent COVID-19. Sequences were obtained from peripheral blood. As DNA, the CDR3 is TGTGCCACCAGCCAGGGGGCGCGTAATTCACCCCTCCACTTT. Its translation is CATSQGARNSPLHF.